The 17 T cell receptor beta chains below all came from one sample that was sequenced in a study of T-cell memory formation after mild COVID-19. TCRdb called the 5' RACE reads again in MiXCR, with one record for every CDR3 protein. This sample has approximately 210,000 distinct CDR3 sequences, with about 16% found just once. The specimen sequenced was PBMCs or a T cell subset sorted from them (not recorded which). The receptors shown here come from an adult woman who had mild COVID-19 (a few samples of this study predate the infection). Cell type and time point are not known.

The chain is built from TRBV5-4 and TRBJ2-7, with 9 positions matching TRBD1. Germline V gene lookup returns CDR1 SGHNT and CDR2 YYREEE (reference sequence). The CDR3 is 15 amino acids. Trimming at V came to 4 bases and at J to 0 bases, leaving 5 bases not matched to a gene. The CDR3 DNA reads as TGTGCCAGCAGCCGTGGGGACAGGGTCTCCTACGAGCAGTACTTC. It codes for CASSRGDRVSYEQYF.

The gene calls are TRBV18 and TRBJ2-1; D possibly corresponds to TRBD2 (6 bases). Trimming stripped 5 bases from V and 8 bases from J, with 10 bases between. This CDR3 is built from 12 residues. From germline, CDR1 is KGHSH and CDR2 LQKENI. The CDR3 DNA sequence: TGTGCCAGCTCAAGACTAGGCGATGAGCAGTTCTTC. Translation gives CASSRLGDEQFF.

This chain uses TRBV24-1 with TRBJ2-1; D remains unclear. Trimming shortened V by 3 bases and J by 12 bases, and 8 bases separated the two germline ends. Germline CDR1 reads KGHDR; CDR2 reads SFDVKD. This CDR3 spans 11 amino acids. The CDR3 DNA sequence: TGTGCCACCAGTGATGGATTTGGGCAGTTCTTC. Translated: CATSDGFGQFF.

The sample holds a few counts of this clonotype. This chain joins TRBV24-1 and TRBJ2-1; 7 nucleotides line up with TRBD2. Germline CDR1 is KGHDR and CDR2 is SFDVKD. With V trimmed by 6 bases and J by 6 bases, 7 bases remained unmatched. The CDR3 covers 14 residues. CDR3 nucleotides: TGTGCCACCAGTAAAAGACCGGGGGGCAATGAGCAGTTCTTC. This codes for CATSKRPGGNEQFF.

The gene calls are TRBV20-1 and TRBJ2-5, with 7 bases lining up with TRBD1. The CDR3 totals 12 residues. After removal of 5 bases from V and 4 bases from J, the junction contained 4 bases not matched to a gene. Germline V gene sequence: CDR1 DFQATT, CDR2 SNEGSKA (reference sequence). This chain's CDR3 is CSARQGPETQYF. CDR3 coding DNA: TGCAGTGCTCGACAGGGCCCAGAGACCCAGTACTTC.

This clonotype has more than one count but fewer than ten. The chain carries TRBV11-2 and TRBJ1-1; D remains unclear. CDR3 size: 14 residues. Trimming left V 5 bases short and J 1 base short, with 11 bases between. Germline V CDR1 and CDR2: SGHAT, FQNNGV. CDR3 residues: CASSPTDANTEAFF. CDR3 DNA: TGTGCCAGCAGCCCGACCGATGCGAACACTGAAGCTTTCTTT.

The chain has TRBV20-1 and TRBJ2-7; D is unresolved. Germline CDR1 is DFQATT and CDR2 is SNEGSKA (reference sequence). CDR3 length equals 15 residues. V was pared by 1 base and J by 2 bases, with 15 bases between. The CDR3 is CSARASAAKTYEQYF. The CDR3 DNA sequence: TGCAGTGCTAGAGCTTCGGCGGCAAAAACCTACGAGCAGTACTTC.

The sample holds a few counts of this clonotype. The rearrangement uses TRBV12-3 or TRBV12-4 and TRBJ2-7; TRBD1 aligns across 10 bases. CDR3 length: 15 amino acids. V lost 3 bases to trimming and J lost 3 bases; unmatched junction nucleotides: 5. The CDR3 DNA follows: TGTGCCAGCAGTTTCTCCGGGACAGGGGACTACGAGCAGTACTTC. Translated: CASSFSGTGDYEQYF.

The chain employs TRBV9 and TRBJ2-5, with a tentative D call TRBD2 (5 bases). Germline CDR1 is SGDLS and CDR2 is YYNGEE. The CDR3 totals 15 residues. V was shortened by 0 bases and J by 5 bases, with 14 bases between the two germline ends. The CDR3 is CASSVAVGVGETQYF. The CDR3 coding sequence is TGTGCCAGCAGCGTAGCGGTGGGAGTGGGGGAGACCCAGTACTTC.

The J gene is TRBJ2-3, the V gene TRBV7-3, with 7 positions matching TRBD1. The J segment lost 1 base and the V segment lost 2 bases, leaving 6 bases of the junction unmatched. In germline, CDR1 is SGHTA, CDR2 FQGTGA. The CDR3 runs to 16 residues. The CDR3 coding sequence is TGTGCCAGCAGCTTACGAGGGGGCGGAGGCACAGATACGCAGTATTTT. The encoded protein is CASSLRGGGGTDTQYF.

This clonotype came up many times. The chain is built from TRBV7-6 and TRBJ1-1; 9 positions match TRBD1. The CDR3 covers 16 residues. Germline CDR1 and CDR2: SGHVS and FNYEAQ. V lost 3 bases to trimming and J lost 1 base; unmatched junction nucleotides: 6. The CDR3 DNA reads TGTGCCAGCAGCTTCACAGGGGGCCCTAGGAACACTGAAGCTTTCTTT. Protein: CASSFTGGPRNTEAFF. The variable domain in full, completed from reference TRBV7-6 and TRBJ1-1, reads GAGVSQSPRYKVTKRGQDVALRCDPISGHVSLYWYRQALGQGPEFLTYFNYEAQQDKSGLPNDRFSAERPEGSISTLTIQRTEQRDSAMYRCASSFTGGPRNTEAFFGQGTRLTVV.

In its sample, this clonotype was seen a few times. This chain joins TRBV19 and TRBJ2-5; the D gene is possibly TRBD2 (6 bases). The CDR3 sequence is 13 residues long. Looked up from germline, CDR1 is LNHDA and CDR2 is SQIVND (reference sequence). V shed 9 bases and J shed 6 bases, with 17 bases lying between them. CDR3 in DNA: TGTGCCAGCACCCAGGGAGGTGCAAAGACCCAGTACTTC. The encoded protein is CASTQGGAKTQYF.

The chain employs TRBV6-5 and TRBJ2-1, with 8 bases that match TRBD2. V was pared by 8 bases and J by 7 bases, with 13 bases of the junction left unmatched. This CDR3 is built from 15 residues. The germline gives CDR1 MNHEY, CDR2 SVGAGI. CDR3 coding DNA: TGTGCCAGCCAAGTCTCGGGAGGGCCCTGGAATGAGCAGTTCTTC. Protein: CASQVSGGPWNEQFF.

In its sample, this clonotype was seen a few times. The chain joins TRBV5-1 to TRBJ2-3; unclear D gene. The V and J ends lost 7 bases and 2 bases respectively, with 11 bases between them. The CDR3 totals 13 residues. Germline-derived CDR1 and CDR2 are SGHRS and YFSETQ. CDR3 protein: CASGYSSTDTQYF. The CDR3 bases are TGCGCCAGCGGTTATAGCTCCACAGATACGCAGTATTTT.

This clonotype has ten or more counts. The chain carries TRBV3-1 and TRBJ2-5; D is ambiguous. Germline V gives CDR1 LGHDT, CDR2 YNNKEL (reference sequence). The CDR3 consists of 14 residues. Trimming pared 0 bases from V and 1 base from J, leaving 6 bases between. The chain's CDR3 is CASSQDTTQETQYF. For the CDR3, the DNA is TGTGCCAGCAGCCAAGATACCACCCAAGAGACCCAGTACTTC.

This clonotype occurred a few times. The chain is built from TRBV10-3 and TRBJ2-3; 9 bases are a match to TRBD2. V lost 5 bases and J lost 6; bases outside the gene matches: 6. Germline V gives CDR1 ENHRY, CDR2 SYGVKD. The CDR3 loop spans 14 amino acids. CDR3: CAISLGLALDTQYF. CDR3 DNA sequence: TGTGCCATCAGTCTGGGACTAGCCCTGGATACGCAGTATTTT.

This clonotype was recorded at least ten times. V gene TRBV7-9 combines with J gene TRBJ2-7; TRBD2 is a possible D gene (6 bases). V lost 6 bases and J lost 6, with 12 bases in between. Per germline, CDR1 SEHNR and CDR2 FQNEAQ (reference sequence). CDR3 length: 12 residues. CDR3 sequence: CASRSGEGEQYF. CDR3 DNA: TGTGCCAGCAGGTCGGGGGAAGGCGAGCAGTACTTC.